The clone carrying this T cell receptor beta chain was found many times. Germline CDR1 SGDLS, CDR2 YYNGEE. The CDR3 has 14 residues. V lost 0 bases and J lost 2, with 5 bases in between. TCRdb reprocessed the RT-PCR reads with MiXCR, giving one entry per CDR3 protein. The data contain about 700,000 distinct CDR3 sequences, 12% to 15% of them seen just once; the ten biggest clones take up around 3.3%. The V gene is TRBV9, the J gene TRBJ2-2; D not certain. The specimen sequenced was memory CD4+ T cells from blood. The sequence derives from a female donor in good health, serving as a healthy control. CDR3 coding DNA: TGTGCCAGCAGCGTAGCCGGAAACACCGGGGAGCTGTTTTTT. It yields the protein CASSVAGNTGELFF. The variable domain in full, with the rest retrieved from reference TRBV9 and TRBJ2-2, is DSGVTQTPKHLITATGQRVTLRCSPRSGDLSVYWYQQSLDQGLQFLIQYYNGEERAKGNILERFSAQQFPDLHSELNLSSLELGDSALYFCASSVAGNTGELFFGEGSRLTVL.